This T cell receptor beta chain is from a study of cytomegalovirus exposure and HLA in healthy donors. Study results and limitations: Follow-up analysis found HLA locus-dependent TCR association rates, highest for DRB1 and lowest for HLA-C. Common viral pathogens seemed to be connected with several of the most significant clusters, according to a later analysis.

Comments on this clone: The antigen is not known.

The primer mix had 60 Vbeta and 13 Jbeta primers. The data were produced by immunoSEQ multiplex PCR, yet TCRdb's version contains in-frame clones alone and is incomplete. The top ten hold roughly 4% of the sample, which has 100,000 to 150,000 clones, 81% seen once. Healthy donors of bone marrow made up the group. The CDR3 contains 15 residues. Per germline, CDR1 SGHRS and CDR2 YFSETQ. V dropped 2 bases and J dropped 2 bases, with 11 bases sitting between them. V is TRBV5-1 and J is TRBJ1-3, with D possibly TRBD1 on 5 matching bases. The sample was PBMCs. This TCR came from a man in his late teens or twenties in good health and CMV-seropositive. The CDR3 loop reads CASSLGQGPGNTIYF. In DNA form, the CDR3 reads TGCGCCAGCAGCTTAGGGCAGGGCCCTGGAAACACCATATATTTT.